This passage covers 28 T cell receptor beta chains from one sample sequenced in a study of blood T cell repertoires in COVID-19. Assay: immunoSEQ multiplex PCR; the TCRdb copy retains only in-frame clones and omits some. Of tens of thousands of clones listed, 86% are singletons. Source material: peripheral blood. The receptors stem from a man aged 25 to 40 with acute or convalescent COVID-19.

This clone was seen more than once but under ten times. This sequence joins TRBV30 and TRBJ1-3; weak D call: TRBD1 (6 bases). Germline V gene sequence: CDR1 GTSNPN, CDR2 SVGIG (reference sequence). The CDR3 covers 14 residues. Trimming took 2 bases from V and 2 from J, leaving 10 bases between them. The CDR3 DNA reads TGTGCCTGGAGTACCGGGACAACTGGAAACACCATATATTTT. Translation gives CAWSTGTTGNTIYF. The whole variable domain, remainder taken from reference TRBV30 and TRBJ1-3, is SQTIHQWPATLVQPVGSPLSLECTVEGTSNPNLYWYRQAAGRGLQLLFYSVGIGQISSEVPQNLSASRPQDRQFILSSKKLLLSDSGFYLCAWSTGTTGNTIYFGEGSWLTVV.

This chain uses TRBV19 with TRBJ1-2, with D unresolved. The CDR3 is 14 residues long. V was cut by 3 bases and J by 7 bases, with 15 bases left in between. Germline V gene data show CDR1 as LNHDA and CDR2 as SQIVND (reference sequence). Here the CDR3 reads CASSISPGSLGYTF. In DNA, the CDR3 is TGTGCCAGTAGTATCTCCCCCGGGAGCCTTGGCTACACCTTC.

This chain joins TRBV19 and TRBJ2-3; 11 bases are shared with TRBD1. The V segment lost 6 bases and the J segment 4 bases; nucleotides outside the gene matches: 3. From germline, CDR1 is LNHDA and CDR2 SQIVND (reference sequence). The CDR3 extends over 14 amino acids. The CDR3, as DNA: TGTGCCAGTAGGAGGGACAGGGGGGCAGATACGCAGTATTTT. This translates into CASRRDRGADTQYF.

This chain connects TRBV28 to TRBJ1-2; unclear D gene. The CDR3 spans 16 residues. CDR1 and CDR2 from the germline V gene are MDHEN and SYDVKM. V was pared by 1 base and J by 8 bases, with 20 bases between. CDR3 in amino acids: CASSLYGRSYAGGYTF. In DNA, the CDR3 is TGTGCCAGCAGTTTATATGGCAGGTCGTATGCTGGGGGCTACACCTTC.

The V call is TRBV6-5, the J call TRBJ2-2, with D unclear. V lost 6 bases, J lost 6 bases, and 5 bases lay in between. The germline gives CDR1 MNHEY, CDR2 SVGAGI. The CDR3 length is 11 residues. The CDR3 coding sequence is TGTGCCAGCAGAAGCCCCGGGGAGCTGTTTTTT. Translated: CASRSPGELFF.

In regard to this clone: Other nucleotide sequences in the sample specify the same CDR3. The chain links TRBV27 to TRBJ1-1; 8 bases align to TRBD1. This CDR3 is built from 14 residues. J gave up 4 bases and V 3 bases, and 4 bases lay outside the gene matches. The germline V gene has CDR1 MNHEY and CDR2 SMNVEV (reference sequence). This CDR3 is CASSFLTGGTEAFF. The DNA of the CDR3 is TGTGCCAGCAGTTTCCTTACAGGGGGCACTGAAGCTTTCTTT.

The rearrangement uses TRBV5-5 and TRBJ1-1; D is ambiguous. The germline V and J ends were trimmed by 2 bases and 11 bases, with 16 bases remaining between them. CDR3 size: 13 residues. The germline gives CDR1 SGHKS, CDR2 YYEKEE (reference sequence). Here the CDR3 DNA reads TGTGCCAGCAGCTTAAAAGGAGACCTGAATGCTTTCTTT. This gives the protein CASSLKGDLNAFF.

V gene TRBV27 combines with J gene TRBJ1-2; D may be TRBD1 (6 bases). V shed 1 base and J shed 0 bases, with 21 bases lying between them. The germline V gene encodes CDR1 MNHEY and CDR2 SMNVEV (reference sequence). The CDR3 runs 19 residues. CDR3 loop: CASSLFPLGGGYANYGYTF. CDR3 nucleotide sequence: TGTGCCAGCAGTTTATTCCCCCTAGGGGGGGGGTACGCTAACTATGGCTACACCTTC.

This clone appeared once. This chain connects TRBV24-1 to TRBJ1-1, with 8 bases aligning to TRBD1. Germline-derived CDR1 and CDR2 are KGHDR and SFDVKD. The CDR3 spans 15 residues. Unmatched junction bases numbered 7, after V lost 4 bases and J lost 4 bases. CDR3 in DNA: TGTGCCACCAGTGAAGGGACAGGTCAGGGCACTGAAGCTTTCTTT. It yields the protein CATSEGTGQGTEAFF.

This clone was seen only once. The gene calls are TRBV5-6 and TRBJ1-2; no definite D call. This CDR3 contains 13 residues. The V and J ends lost 4 bases and 1 base respectively, with 8 bases between them. Germline-derived CDR1 and CDR2 are SGHDT and YYEEEE. The CDR3 DNA follows: TGTGCCAGCAGCCGCGGAGGTAACTATGGCTACACCTTC. Encoded protein: CASSRGGNYGYTF. Based on the CDR3 plus reference TRBV5-6 and TRBJ1-2, the full variable domain is DAGVTQSPTHLIKTRGQQVTLRCSPKSGHDTVSWYQQALGQGPQFIFQYYEEEERQRGNFPDRFSGHQFPNYSSELNVNALLLGDSALYLCASSRGGNYGYTFGSGTRLTVV.

In DNA, the CDR3 is TGTGCCAGCAGCTTAAACTTGAACACTGAAGCTTTCTTT. Amino acid sequence: CASSLNLNTEAFF. The chain uses TRBV11-2 and TRBJ1-1; D is ambiguous. The CDR3 loop spans 13 amino acids. Germline CDR1 SGHAT, CDR2 FQNNGV. V was cut by 2 bases and J by 0 bases, with 4 bases left in between.

This clone has only a few counts. The V and J genes are TRBV6-2 or TRBV6-3 and TRBJ1-1; D is possibly TRBD1 (5 bases). The CDR3 has 15 amino acids. The germline CDR1 and CDR2 sequences are MNHEY and SVGEGT. Trimming left V 5 bases short and J 1 base short, with 14 bases between. This CDR3 is CASSNRRGSNTEAFF. CDR3 coding DNA: TGTGCCAGCAGTAATCGTCGGGGGTCGAACACTGAAGCTTTCTTT.

This chain connects TRBV2 to TRBJ2-1; possibly TRBD1 for D (5 bases). The CDR3 is 15 residues long. CDR1 is SNHLY, CDR2 FYNNEI, per germline. Trimming cost V 3 bases and J 2 bases, with 11 bases left between them. This CDR3 is CASSEVRGPYNEQFF. The CDR3 bases are TGTGCCAGCAGTGAGGTTAGGGGCCCCTACAATGAGCAGTTCTTC.

The chain is built from TRBV6-5 and TRBJ1-1; D is uncertain. V was shortened by 7 bases and J by 2 bases, with 14 bases between the two germline ends. This CDR3 is built from 14 residues. CDR1 is MNHEY and CDR2 is SVGAGI in the germline V gene. CDR3 region: CASIRPGSNTEAFF. The CDR3 nucleotides read TGTGCCAGCATCCGACCCGGGAGTAACACTGAAGCTTTCTTT.

V gene TRBV5-1 combines with J gene TRBJ1-1, with 10 bases that match TRBD1. V trimming: 4 bases; J trimming: 5 bases; junction bases outside the gene matches: 5. The CDR3 is made up of 14 amino acids. Germline assignment: CDR1 SGHRS and CDR2 YFSETQ. The CDR3: CASSGTGVGTEAFF. The CDR3 coding sequence is TGCGCCAGCAGCGGGACAGGGGTGGGGACTGAAGCTTTCTTT.

The chain links TRBV24-1 to TRBJ2-1; TRBD2 agrees at 10 bases. The germline V gene encodes CDR1 KGHDR and CDR2 SFDVKD. The J segment lost 7 bases and the V segment lost 4 bases, leaving 12 bases of the junction unmatched. CDR3 size: 17 residues. This CDR3 is CATSETMSGRAGNEQFF. The DNA for the CDR3 is TGTGCCACCAGTGAAACTATGAGCGGGAGGGCCGGAAATGAGCAGTTCTTC.

The rearrangement links TRBV6-5 to TRBJ1-3; the match to TRBD1 covers 7 bases. CDR1 is MNHEY and CDR2 is SVGAGI in the germline V gene. The J segment lost 0 bases and the V segment lost 7 bases, leaving 6 bases of the junction unmatched. CDR3 size: 15 residues. CDR3 loop: CASKDRPASGNTIYF. The CDR3 region has the DNA TGTGCCAGCAAGGACAGGCCGGCCTCTGGAAACACCATATATTTT.

The V gene is TRBV27, the J gene TRBJ1-1, with 7 bases fitting TRBD1. Germline V gene sequence: CDR1 MNHEY, CDR2 SMNVEV (reference sequence). Trimming removed 3 bases from V and 1 base from J; junction bases left unmatched: 8. There are 16 residues in the CDR3. This CDR3 is CASSLGRQGPNTEAFF. The CDR3 DNA is TGTGCCAGCAGTTTGGGGCGACAGGGCCCGAACACTGAAGCTTTCTTT.

This chain links TRBV19 with TRBJ1-1, with D perhaps matching TRBD1 (6 bases). Germline lookup yields CDR1 LNHDA and CDR2 SQIVND (reference sequence). The V gene lost 6 bases and the J gene lost 7 bases, with 12 bases spanning the gap. This CDR3 is 12 amino acids long. The CDR3 reads CASRGGGREAFF. The CDR3 DNA follows: TGTGCCAGTAGAGGGGGGGGTCGTGAAGCTTTCTTT. Variable domain in full (rest from reference TRBV19 and TRBJ1-1): DGGITQSPKYLFRKEGQNVTLSCEQNLNHDAMYWYRQDPGQGLRLIYYSQIVNDFQKGDIAEGYSVSREKKESFPLTVTSAQKNPTAFYLCASRGGGREAFFGQGTRLTVV.

This clone has a handful of counts. The rearrangement uses TRBV11-2 and TRBJ1-3, with 11 nucleotides matching TRBD1. Germline V gene lookup returns CDR1 SGHAT and CDR2 FQNNGV. Trimming at V came to 2 bases and at J to 0 bases, leaving 3 bases not matched to a gene. There are 17 residues in the CDR3. The DNA of the CDR3 is TGTGCCAGCAGCTTATCCGGACAGGGGGCCTCTGGAAACACCATATATTTT. It yields the protein CASSLSGQGASGNTIYF.

The chain joins TRBV24-1 to TRBJ1-4; 8 bases are a match to TRBD1. The germline V gene has CDR1 KGHDR and CDR2 SFDVKD. After removal of 4 bases from V and 5 bases from J, the junction contained 5 bases not matched to a gene. This CDR3 is 15 amino acids long. CDR3 residues: CATSDAGTGNEKLFF. The CDR3, as DNA: TGTGCCACCAGTGACGCCGGGACAGGAAATGAAAAACTGTTTTTT.

V is TRBV19 and J is TRBJ1-5; no firm D call. V was trimmed by 0 bases and J by 0 bases, leaving 12 bases between them. This CDR3 has 17 amino acids. Germline V gene sequence: CDR1 LNHDA, CDR2 SQIVND (reference sequence). CDR3 sequence reads: CASSIDPAGYSNQPQHF. The DNA of the CDR3 is TGTGCCAGTAGTATAGATCCGGCAGGATATAGCAATCAGCCCCAGCATTTT.

The chain links TRBV6-4 to TRBJ2-3, with D possibly matching TRBD1 (6 bases). V lost 10 bases and J lost 2, with 13 bases in between. Germline V gene lookup returns CDR1 MRHNA and CDR2 SNTAGT. The CDR3 sequence is 13 residues long. The CDR3 region has the DNA TGTGCCACCAGGGGCCGGGACACAGATACGCAGTATTTT. Its protein is CATRGRDTDTQYF.

The chain is built from TRBV18 and TRBJ2-3; D unresolved. The CDR3 length is 15 residues. Per germline, CDR1 KGHSH and CDR2 LQKENI. Between the trimmed V and J ends, which lost 3 bases and 2 bases, there was a span of 12 bases. CDR3 sequence (DNA): TGTGCCAGCTCACCCCCCGACACCTTCACAGATACGCAGTATTTT. Translated, it gives CASSPPDTFTDTQYF.

This clone was seen a handful of times. DNA of the CDR3: TGTGCCAGCAGCGACACACTATGGGGGGGCGACACTGAAGCTTTCTTT. Translating it yields CASSDTLWGGDTEAFF. The chain links TRBV4-2 to TRBJ1-1; D possibly corresponds to TRBD1 (6 bases). The ends were cut back, 5 bases at V and 3 bases at J, with 19 bases in the middle. Germline CDR1 is LGHNA and CDR2 is YNFKEQ. CDR3 size: 16 residues.

The J gene is TRBJ1-1, the V gene TRBV6-7; D gene unclear. TRBV6-7 is annotated as an ORF whose role is uncertain. V shed 0 bases and J shed 6 bases, with 20 bases lying between them. The CDR3 extends over 17 amino acids. CDR3 bases: TGTGCCAGCAGTTACTCAACGGCGGAAACCGCCTCTTCTGAAGCTTTCTTT. Its translation: CASSYSTAETASSEAFF.

The rearrangement joins TRBV2 to TRBJ1-2; TRBD1 matches 7 bases. The CDR3 is 14 amino acids. V trimming: 6 bases; J trimming: 0 bases; junction bases outside the gene matches: 4. Per germline, CDR1 SNHLY and CDR2 FYNNEI. The CDR3, as DNA: TGTGCCAGCAGGGTGGGACAGACTAACTATGGCTACACCTTC. Translation: CASRVGQTNYGYTF. The full variable domain, completed using reference TRBV2 and TRBJ1-2, is EPEVTQTPSHQVTQMGQEVILRCVPISNHLYFYWYRQILGQKVEFLVSFYNNEISEKSEIFDDQFSVERPDGSNFTLKIRSTKLEDSAMYFCASRVGQTNYGYTFGSGTRLTVV.

The sample holds one count of this clone. The chain uses TRBV27 and TRBJ1-2, with D maybe TRBD1 (6 bases). The CDR3 is 13 amino acids. V shed 8 bases and J shed 5 bases, with 15 bases lying between them. Germline CDR1 reads MNHEY; CDR2 reads SMNVEV (reference sequence). The CDR3 nucleotides are TGTGCCAGCTCTTGGGGGCGAGGATATGGCTACACCTTC. Translating it yields CASSWGRGYGYTF.